A selection of T cell receptor beta chains follows, all from one sample in a study of metastatic and nonmetastatic thyroid tumors. From the PCR reads, TCRdb re-called clones with MiXCR. The table has roughly 40,000 clones, approximately 15% seen once. Sequenced: blood. The receptors derive from a female donor with papillary thyroid cancer or a benign thyroid nodule (not recorded which). Some clones in this sample may be carry-over from other donors' samples. Both conserved end residues are part of each CDR3. A D gene is named only where the DNA matches it firmly. Clone size, where shown, is once, few, many, or a class for clones that have expanded.

v_gene	d_gene	abundance	j_gene	CDR3aa	CDR3nt
TRBV20-1	.	many	TRBJ1-3	CSARSSGNTIYF	TGCAGTGCTCGGAGCTCTGGAAACACCATATATTTT
TRBV12-3/TRBV12-4	.	many	TRBJ1-4	CASSLRSRSEKLFF	TGTGCCAGCAGTTTAAGGTCCCGGAGTGAAAAACTGTTTTTT
TRBV4-3	.	.	TRBJ2-7	CASSQGSDEQYF	TGCGCCAGCAGCCAAGGGTCAGACGAGCAGTACTTC
TRBV28	.	.	TRBJ2-1	CASISLNWWGDEQFF	TGTGCCAGCATAAGCCTAAATTGGTGGGGCGATGAGCAGTTCTTC
TRBV10-2	.	many	TRBJ1-2	CASTQGNSNYGYTF	TGCGCCAGCACACAGGGTAACAGTAACTATGGCTACACCTTC
TRBV28	.	many	TRBJ1-2	CASSLSARGGGYTF	TGTGCCAGCAGTTTATCCGCCAGGGGAGGCGGCTACACCTTC
TRBV9	.	many	TRBJ1-2	CASSPRGADTYGYTF	TGTGCCAGCAGCCCCCGTGGAGCAGACACCTATGGCTACACCTTC
TRBV5-1	TRBD2	many	TRBJ2-1	CASSSTNGLVGEQFF	TGCGCCAGCAGCTCCACCAACGGACTAGTCGGTGAGCAGTTCTTC
TRBV5-8	.	few	TRBJ2-5	CASSFPSTRETQYF	TGTGCCAGCAGCTTCCCTAGCACGCGGGAGACCCAGTACTTC
TRBV6-1	.	many	TRBJ1-6	CASRYEGGYNSPLHF	TGTGCCAGCCGGTACGAGGGGGGATATAATTCACCCCTCCACTTT
TRBV28	TRBD1	few	TRBJ2-1	CASRGQGRYNEQFF	TGTGCCAGCAGGGGACAGGGGCGATACAATGAGCAGTTCTTC
TRBV6-1	.	many	TRBJ2-7	CASSHGFDPYEQYF	TGTGCCAGCAGTCACGGCTTCGACCCCTACGAGCAGTACTTC
TRBV28	.	medium-sized	TRBJ2-7	CASSSQPYEQYF	TGTGCCAGCAGTTCCCAACCCTACGAGCAGTACTTC
TRBV12-3/TRBV12-4	.	many	TRBJ2-5	CASRRKRGSEETQYF	TGTGCCAGCAGACGTAAGCGAGGGTCAGAGGAGACCCAGTACTTC
TRBV28	.	.	TRBJ2-2	CASSLRSMGQARSGELFF	TGTGCCAGCAGTTTACGCTCTATGGGACAAGCAAGGTCCGGGGAGCTGTTTTTT
TRBV28	.	many	TRBJ2-3	CASRMPSSTDTQYF	TGTGCCAGCAGGATGCCCTCTAGCACAGATACGCAGTATTTT
TRBV7-2	.	many	TRBJ2-1	CASRGSGDEQFF	TGTGCCAGCCGAGGGTCTGGGGATGAGCAGTTCTTC
TRBV6-1	.	few	TRBJ1-6	CASRARVSNSPLHF	TGTGCCAGCAGGGCCCGGGTATCTAATTCACCCCTCCACTTT
TRBV12-3/TRBV12-4	TRBD1	.	TRBJ1-6	CASSIGLGTGENSPLYF	TGTGCCAGCAGTATCGGTCTGGGGACAGGGGAGAATTCACCCCTCTACTTT
TRBV29-1	TRBD2	many	TRBJ2-2	CSAAGGGFVNTGELFF	TGCAGCGCCGCCGGGGGGGGGTTCGTGAACACCGGGGAGCTGTTTTTT
TRBV30	TRBD2	few	TRBJ2-2	CAWSGASGANTGELFF	TGTGCCTGGAGTGGGGCTAGCGGGGCGAACACCGGGGAGCTGTTTTTT
TRBV7-3	.	many	TRBJ2-5	CASSLNSPRETQYF	TGTGCCAGCAGCTTAAATAGCCCCCGAGAGACCCAGTACTTC
TRBV28	.	few	TRBJ2-7	CASSSYPSRTYEQYF	TGTGCCAGCAGTTCATACCCCAGCAGGACCTACGAGCAGTACTTC
TRBV7-9	.	many	TRBJ1-4	CASSPYSLATNEKLFF	TGTGCCAGCAGCCCCTACAGCCTTGCAACTAATGAAAAACTGTTTTTT
TRBV15	.	many	TRBJ1-3	CATSRDVSSGNTIYF	TGTGCCACCAGCAGAGATGTAAGCTCTGGAAACACCATATATTTT
TRBV24-1	.	many	TRBJ2-3	CATSVPGPRGTDTQYF	TGTGCCACCAGTGTCCCGGGCCCCCGGGGGACAGATACGCAGTATTTT
TRBV19	TRBD1	many	TRBJ1-1	CATDRGLGTEAFF	TGTGCCACCGACAGGGGGCTCGGCACTGAAGCTTTCTTT
TRBV14	TRBD1	many	TRBJ2-7	CASSQGDRAYEQYF	TGTGCCAGCAGCCAGGGGGACAGGGCCTACGAGCAGTACTTC
TRBV29-1	.	many	TRBJ2-7	CSVGRDPSDEQYF	TGCAGCGTTGGGCGGGACCCTTCGGACGAGCAGTACTTC
TRBV27	.	many	TRBJ2-1	CASSFSLTLGLNVDNEQFF	TGTGCCAGCAGTTTCTCCCTGACCTTGGGGTTGAACGTGGACAATGAGCAGTTCTTC
TRBV27	TRBD2	many	TRBJ2-1	CASNGASGYPYNEQFF	TGTGCCAGCAACGGGGCTAGCGGGTACCCATACAATGAGCAGTTCTTC
TRBV5-1	.	many	TRBJ2-7	CASSLEGHRYEQYF	TGCGCCAGCAGCTTGGAGGGGCACCGCTACGAGCAGTACTTC
TRBV19	.	.	TRBJ1-2	CASRGYGYTF	TGTGCCAGTAGGGGTTATGGCTACACCTTC
TRBV20-1	TRBD1	.	TRBJ1-5	CSASDRGPKQPQHF	TGCAGTGCTTCTGACAGGGGGCCGAAGCAGCCCCAGCATTTT
TRBV27	.	medium-sized	TRBJ2-2	CASSPGAGSGSGELFF	TGTGCCAGCAGCCCCGGGGCAGGGAGCGGATCCGGGGAGCTGTTTTTT
TRBV18	.	many	TRBJ1-4	CASSPRRDNEKLFF	TGTGCCAGCTCACCTCGGCGGGATAATGAAAAACTGTTTTTT
TRBV6-4	TRBD2	many	TRBJ2-3	CASSEQSGGSTDTQYF	TGTGCCAGCAGTGAACAAAGCGGGGGCAGCACAGATACGCAGTATTTT
TRBV6-2/TRBV6-3	.	medium-sized	TRBJ2-7	CASSYTHGPDEQYF	TGTGCCAGCAGTTACACGCACGGTCCTGACGAGCAGTACTTC
TRBV20-1	.	many	TRBJ2-7	CSARDSISYEQYF	TGCAGTGCTAGGGACTCAATTTCCTACGAGCAGTACTTC
TRBV12-3/TRBV12-4	TRBD1	many	TRBJ2-3	CASTKTGENPDTQYF	TGTGCCAGCACCAAGACAGGGGAGAATCCAGATACGCAGTATTTT
TRBV12-3/TRBV12-4	.	many	TRBJ2-1	CASSPLDAPPAEQFF	TGTGCCAGCAGTCCCCTGGACGCCCCGCCTGCCGAGCAGTTCTTC
TRBV5-5	.	.	TRBJ2-1	CASSVGQSSYNEQFF	TGTGCCAGCAGCGTTGGACAGAGCTCCTACAATGAGCAGTTCTTC
TRBV12-3/TRBV12-4	.	medium-sized	TRBJ2-7	CASSLQGSAYEQYF	TGTGCCAGCAGTCTACAGGGATCTGCCTACGAGCAGTACTTC
TRBV6-2/TRBV6-3	TRBD2	medium-sized	TRBJ2-1	CASGRGSGSSEQFF	TGTGCCAGCGGTAGGGGCAGCGGGAGTAGTGAGCAGTTCTTC
TRBV5-4	TRBD2	few	TRBJ2-1	CASSLLQRDYNEQFF	TGTGCCAGCAGCTTGCTACAGCGGGACTACAATGAGCAGTTCTTC
TRBV12-3/TRBV12-4	.	many	TRBJ1-1	CASSGLGVEAFF	TGTGCCAGCAGTGGACTAGGGGTTGAAGCTTTCTTT
TRBV29-1	TRBD2	many	TRBJ2-1	CSVATSGRLHEQFF	TGCAGCGTTGCGACTAGCGGGAGGCTCCATGAGCAGTTCTTC
TRBV2	.	many	TRBJ2-5	CASKREETQYF	TGTGCCAGCAAGAGGGAAGAGACCCAGTACTTC
TRBV7-6	TRBD1	many	TRBJ2-1	CASSLSAGTGTSNEQFF	TGTGCCAGCAGCTTATCGGCCGGGACAGGGACCTCCAATGAGCAGTTCTTC
TRBV20-1	TRBD1	many	TRBJ1-4	CSARRTGGSNEKLFF	TGCAGTGCTAGGAGGACAGGGGGCTCTAATGAAAAACTGTTTTTT
TRBV6-2/TRBV6-3	.	few	TRBJ1-2	CASSYSDNYGYTF	TGTGCCAGCAGTTACTCGGACAACTATGGCTACACCTTC
TRBV7-8	.	many	TRBJ2-1	CASSLAPTSEQFF	TGTGCCAGCAGCTTAGCGCCGACTTCGGAGCAGTTCTTC
TRBV11-2	TRBD1	.	TRBJ2-1	CASSLGQEQFF	TGTGCCAGCAGCTTGGGACAGGAGCAGTTCTTC
TRBV20-1	.	many	TRBJ2-5	CSASLGLETQYF	TGCAGTGCTAGTTTGGGTTTGGAGACCCAGTACTTC
TRBV3-1	.	few	TRBJ2-6	CASSQDPRGAGANVLTF	TGTGCCAGCAGCCAAGATCCCCGGGGCGCTGGGGCCAACGTCCTGACTTTC
TRBV20-1	TRBD2	many	TRBJ2-3	CSAGARLAGTDTQYF	TGCAGTGCCGGTGCTAGACTAGCGGGCACAGATACGCAGTATTTT
TRBV12-3/TRBV12-4	TRBD2	.	TRBJ2-5	CASRRRPLAEEAQYF	TGTGCCAGCAGGCGACGACCACTAGCGGAAGAGGCCCAGTACTTC
TRBV7-9	TRBD1	.	TRBJ2-5	CASGLEGQWSETQYF	TGTGCCAGCGGCTTAGAGGGACAGTGGTCAGAGACCCAGTACTTC
TRBV13	.	many	TRBJ1-5	CASSALTGTNLNSNQPQHF	TGTGCCAGCAGCGCATTGACCGGGACGAATCTTAATAGCAATCAGCCCCAGCATTTT